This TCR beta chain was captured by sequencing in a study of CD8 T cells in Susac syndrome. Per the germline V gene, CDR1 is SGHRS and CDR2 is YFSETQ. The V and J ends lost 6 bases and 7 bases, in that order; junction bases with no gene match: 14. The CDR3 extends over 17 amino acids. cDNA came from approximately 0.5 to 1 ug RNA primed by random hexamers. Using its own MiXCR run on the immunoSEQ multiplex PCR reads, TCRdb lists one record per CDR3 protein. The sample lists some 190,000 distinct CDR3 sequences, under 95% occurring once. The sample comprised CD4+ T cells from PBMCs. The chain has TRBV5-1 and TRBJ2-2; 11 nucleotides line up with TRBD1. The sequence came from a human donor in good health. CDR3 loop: CASTRSRDRGSGGELFF. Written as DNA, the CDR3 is TGCGCCAGCACCCGATCCCGGGACAGGGGGTCGGGCGGGGAGCTGTTTTTT.